This T cell receptor beta chain was found in a study of cytomegalovirus exposure and HLA in healthy donors. Study findings and constraints: Other equally common chains were less clonally expanded than HLA-associated TCR beta chains, a later analysis showed.

Comments on this clone: Its antigen is not identified.

60 Vbeta and 13 Jbeta primers were used in PCR. The protocol was immunoSEQ multiplex PCR, while the TCRdb copy is restricted to in-frame clones and leaves out a portion. This table has approximately 130,000 clones, around 74% appearing once. Germline-derived CDR1 and CDR2 are LNHDA and SQIVND (reference sequence). The V gene end was trimmed by 1 base and the J gene end by 2 bases; junction bases not matched to a gene: 4. There are 16 residues in the CDR3. The clonotype originates from a young man in good health and CMV-seronegative. The rearrangement uses TRBV19 and TRBJ2-3; 9 positions agree with TRBD2. The sequenced sample was PBMCs. This chain's CDR3 is CASSIGGTSFTDTQYF. The CDR3 nucleotides are TGTGCCAGTAGTATAGGAGGGACTAGCTTCACAGATACGCAGTATTTT.